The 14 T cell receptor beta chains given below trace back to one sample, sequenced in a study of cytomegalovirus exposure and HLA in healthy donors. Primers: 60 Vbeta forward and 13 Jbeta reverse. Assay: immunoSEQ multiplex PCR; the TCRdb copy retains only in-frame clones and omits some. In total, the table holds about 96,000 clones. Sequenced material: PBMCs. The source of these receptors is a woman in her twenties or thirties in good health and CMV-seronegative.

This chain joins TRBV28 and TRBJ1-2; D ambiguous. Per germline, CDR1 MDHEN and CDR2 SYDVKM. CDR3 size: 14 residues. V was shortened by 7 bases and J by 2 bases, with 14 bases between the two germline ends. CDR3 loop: CASTFPGGNYGYTF. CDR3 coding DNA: TGTGCCAGCACCTTCCCGGGAGGAAACTATGGCTACACCTTC.

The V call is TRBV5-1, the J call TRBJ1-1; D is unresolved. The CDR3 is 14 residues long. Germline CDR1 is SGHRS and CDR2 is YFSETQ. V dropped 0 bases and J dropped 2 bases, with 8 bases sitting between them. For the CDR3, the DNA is TGCGCCAGCAGCTTGGGGTTCGGTAACACTGAAGCTTTCTTT. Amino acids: CASSLGFGNTEAFF.

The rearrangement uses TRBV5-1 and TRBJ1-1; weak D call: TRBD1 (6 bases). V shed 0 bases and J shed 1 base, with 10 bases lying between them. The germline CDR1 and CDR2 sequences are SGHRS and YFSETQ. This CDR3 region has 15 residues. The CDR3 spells CASSLEAGANTEAFF. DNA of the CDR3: TGCGCCAGCAGCTTGGAGGCAGGGGCGAACACTGAAGCTTTCTTT.

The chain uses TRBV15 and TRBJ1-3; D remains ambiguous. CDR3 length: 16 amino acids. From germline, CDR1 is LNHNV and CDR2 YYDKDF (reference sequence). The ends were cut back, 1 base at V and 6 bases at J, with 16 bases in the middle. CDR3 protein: CATSRVPTSGQNTIYF. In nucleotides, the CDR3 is TGTGCCACCAGCAGAGTCCCAACCAGTGGGCAAAACACCATATATTTT.

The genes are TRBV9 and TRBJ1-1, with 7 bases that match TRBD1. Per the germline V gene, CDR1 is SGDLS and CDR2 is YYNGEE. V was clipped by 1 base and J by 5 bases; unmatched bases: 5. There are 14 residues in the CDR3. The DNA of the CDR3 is TGTGCCAGCAGCGTAACAGGGGATTGGACTGAAGCTTTCTTT. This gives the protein CASSVTGDWTEAFF.

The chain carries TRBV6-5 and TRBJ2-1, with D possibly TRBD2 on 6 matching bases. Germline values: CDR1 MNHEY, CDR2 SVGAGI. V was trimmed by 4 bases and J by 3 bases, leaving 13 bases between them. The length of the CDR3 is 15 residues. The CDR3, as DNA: TGTGCCAGCAGTTCGAGCGGGCCTGACTACAATGAGCAGTTCTTC. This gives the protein CASSSSGPDYNEQFF.

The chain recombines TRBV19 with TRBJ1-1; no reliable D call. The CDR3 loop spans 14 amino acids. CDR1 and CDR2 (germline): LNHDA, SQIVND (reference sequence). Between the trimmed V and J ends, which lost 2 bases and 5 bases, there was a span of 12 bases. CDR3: CASSIRPGGTEAFF. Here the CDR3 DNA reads TGTGCCAGTAGTATAAGGCCCGGAGGTACTGAAGCTTTCTTT.

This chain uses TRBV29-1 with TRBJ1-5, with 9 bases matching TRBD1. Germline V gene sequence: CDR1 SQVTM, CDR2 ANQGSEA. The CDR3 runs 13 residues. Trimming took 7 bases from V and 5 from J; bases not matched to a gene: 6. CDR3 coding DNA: TGCAGCGCTTGGGACAGGGCCGATCAGCCCCAGCATTTT. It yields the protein CSAWDRADQPQHF.

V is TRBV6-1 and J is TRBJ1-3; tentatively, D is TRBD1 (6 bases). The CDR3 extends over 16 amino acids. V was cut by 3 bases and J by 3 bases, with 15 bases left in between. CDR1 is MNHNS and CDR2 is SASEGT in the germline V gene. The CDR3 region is CASSEDAGGSGNTIYF. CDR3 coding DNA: TGTGCCAGCAGTGAGGATGCGGGGGGCAGTGGAAACACCATATATTTT.

CDR3 bases: TGTGCCAGCAGCTCCTCCTTCGGTTCTGGGGCCGATACGCAGTATTTT. Residues: CASSSSFGSGADTQYF. The J gene is TRBJ2-3, the V gene TRBV11-2; TRBD1 is a possible D gene (5 bases). The CDR3 runs 16 residues. V lost 4 bases, J lost 6 bases, and 20 bases lay in between. CDR1 and CDR2 (germline): SGHAT, FQNNGV.

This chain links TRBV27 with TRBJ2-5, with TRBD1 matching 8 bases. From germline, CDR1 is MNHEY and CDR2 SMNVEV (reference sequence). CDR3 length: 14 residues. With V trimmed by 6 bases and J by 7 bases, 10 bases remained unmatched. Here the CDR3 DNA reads TGTGCCAGCAGACAACTCGGGACAGGCGGGACCCAGTACTTC. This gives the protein CASRQLGTGGTQYF.

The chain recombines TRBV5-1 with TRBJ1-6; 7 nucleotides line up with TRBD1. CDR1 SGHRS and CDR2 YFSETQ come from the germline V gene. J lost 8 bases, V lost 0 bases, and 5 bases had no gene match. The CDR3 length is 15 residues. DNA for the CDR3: TGCGCCAGCAGCTTGGAAGGGGGCCGAGATTCACCCCTCCACTTT. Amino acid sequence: CASSLEGGRDSPLHF.

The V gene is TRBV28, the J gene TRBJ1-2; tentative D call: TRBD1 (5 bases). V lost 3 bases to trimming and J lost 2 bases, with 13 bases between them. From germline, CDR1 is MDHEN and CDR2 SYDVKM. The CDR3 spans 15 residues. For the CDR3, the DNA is TGTGCCAGCAGTTTCCTTCTGGGGCCGAACTATGGCTACACCTTC. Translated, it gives CASSFLLGPNYGYTF.

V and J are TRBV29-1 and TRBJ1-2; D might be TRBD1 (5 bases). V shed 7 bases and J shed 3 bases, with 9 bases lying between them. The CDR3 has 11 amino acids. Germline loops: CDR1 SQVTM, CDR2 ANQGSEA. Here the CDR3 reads CSAGDDYGYTF. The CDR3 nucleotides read TGCAGCGCGGGGGACGACTATGGCTACACCTTC.